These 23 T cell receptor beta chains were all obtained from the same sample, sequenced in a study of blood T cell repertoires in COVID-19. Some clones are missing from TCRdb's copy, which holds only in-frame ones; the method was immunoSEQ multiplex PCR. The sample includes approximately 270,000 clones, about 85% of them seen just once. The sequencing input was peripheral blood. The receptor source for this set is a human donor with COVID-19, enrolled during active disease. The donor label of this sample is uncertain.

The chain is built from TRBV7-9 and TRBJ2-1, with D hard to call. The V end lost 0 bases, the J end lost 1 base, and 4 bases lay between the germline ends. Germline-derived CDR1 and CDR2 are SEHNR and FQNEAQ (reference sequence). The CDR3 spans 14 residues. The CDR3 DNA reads TGTGCCAGCAGCTTAGCATCGTCCTACAATGAGCAGTTCTTC. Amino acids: CASSLASSYNEQFF.

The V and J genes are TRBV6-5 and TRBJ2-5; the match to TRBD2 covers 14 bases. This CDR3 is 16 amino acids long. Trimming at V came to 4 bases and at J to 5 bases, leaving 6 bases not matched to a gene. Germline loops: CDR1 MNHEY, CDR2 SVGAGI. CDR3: CASSSPRLAGGETQYF. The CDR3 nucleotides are TGTGCCAGCAGTTCCCCCCGACTAGCGGGAGGGGAGACCCAGTACTTC.

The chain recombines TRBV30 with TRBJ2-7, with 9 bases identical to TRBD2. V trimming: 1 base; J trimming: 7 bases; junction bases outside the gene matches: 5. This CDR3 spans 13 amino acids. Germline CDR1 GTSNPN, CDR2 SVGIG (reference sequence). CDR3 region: CAWSGGRAGEQYF. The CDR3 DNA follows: TGTGCCTGGAGTGGCGGGAGGGCCGGGGAGCAGTACTTC. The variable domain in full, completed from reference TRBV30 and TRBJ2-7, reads SQTIHQWPATLVQPVGSPLSLECTVEGTSNPNLYWYRQAAGRGLQLLFYSVGIGQISSEVPQNLSASRPQDRQFILSSKKLLLSDSGFYLCAWSGGRAGEQYFGPGTRLTVT.

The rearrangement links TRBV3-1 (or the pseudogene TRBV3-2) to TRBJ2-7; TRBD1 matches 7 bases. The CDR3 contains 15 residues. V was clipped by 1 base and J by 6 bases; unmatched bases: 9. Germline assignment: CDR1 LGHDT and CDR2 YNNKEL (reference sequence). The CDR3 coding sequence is TGTGCCAGCAGCCAAGGACTGGACAGGTTGGGCGAGCAGTACTTC. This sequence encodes CASSQGLDRLGEQYF.

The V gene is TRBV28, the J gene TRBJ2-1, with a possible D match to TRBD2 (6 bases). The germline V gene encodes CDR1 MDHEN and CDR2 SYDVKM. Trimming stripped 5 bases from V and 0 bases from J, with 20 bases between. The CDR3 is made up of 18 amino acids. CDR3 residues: CASSNPILAESSYNEQFF. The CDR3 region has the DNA TGTGCCAGCAGTAATCCCATTTTAGCGGAGAGCTCCTACAATGAGCAGTTCTTC.

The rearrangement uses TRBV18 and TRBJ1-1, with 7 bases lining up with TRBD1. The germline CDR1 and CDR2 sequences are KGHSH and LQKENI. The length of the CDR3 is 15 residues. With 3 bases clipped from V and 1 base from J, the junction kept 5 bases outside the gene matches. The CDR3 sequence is CASSPSGDRNTEAFF. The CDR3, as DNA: TGTGCCAGCTCACCCTCAGGGGACAGGAACACTGAAGCTTTCTTT.

CDR3 loop: CASSQDFGRGETQYF. Written as DNA, the CDR3 is TGTGCCAGCAGCCAAGATTTCGGGAGGGGAGAGACCCAGTACTTC. V and J are TRBV4-2 and TRBJ2-5; 8 bases line up with TRBD2. The CDR3 runs to 15 residues. CDR1 LGHNA and CDR2 YNFKEQ come from the germline V gene. With V trimmed by 0 bases and J by 4 bases, 4 bases remained unmatched.

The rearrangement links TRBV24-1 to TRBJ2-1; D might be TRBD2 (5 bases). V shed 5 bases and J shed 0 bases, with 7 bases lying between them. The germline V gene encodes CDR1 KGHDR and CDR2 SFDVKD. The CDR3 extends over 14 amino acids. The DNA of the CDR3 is TGTGCCACCAGTGGCCGGGGCTCCTACAATGAGCAGTTCTTC. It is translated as CATSGRGSYNEQFF.

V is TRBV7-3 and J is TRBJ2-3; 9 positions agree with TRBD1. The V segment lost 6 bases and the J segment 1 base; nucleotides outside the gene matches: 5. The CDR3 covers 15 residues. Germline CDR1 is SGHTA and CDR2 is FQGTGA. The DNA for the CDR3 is TGTGCCAGCAGTCCCACAGGGGGCCGCACAGATACGCAGTATTTT. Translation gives CASSPTGGRTDTQYF.

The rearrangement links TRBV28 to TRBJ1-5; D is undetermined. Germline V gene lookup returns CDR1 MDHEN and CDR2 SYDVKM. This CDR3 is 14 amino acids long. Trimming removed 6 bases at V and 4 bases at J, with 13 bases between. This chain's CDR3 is CASRGHEDNQPQHF. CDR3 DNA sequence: TGTGCCAGCAGGGGTCATGAGGATAATCAGCCCCAGCATTTT.

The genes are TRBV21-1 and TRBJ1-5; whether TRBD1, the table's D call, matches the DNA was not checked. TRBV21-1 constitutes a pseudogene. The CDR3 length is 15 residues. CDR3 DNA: TGTGCCAGCAGCAGGACAGGGAATAGCAATCAGCCCCAGCATTTT. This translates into CASSRTGNSNQPQHF.

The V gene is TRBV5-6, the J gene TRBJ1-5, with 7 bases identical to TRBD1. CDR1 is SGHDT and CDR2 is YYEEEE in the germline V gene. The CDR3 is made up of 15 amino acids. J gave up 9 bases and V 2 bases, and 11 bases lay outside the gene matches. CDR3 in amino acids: CASSLTQGPVGPQHF. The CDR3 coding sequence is TGTGCCAGCAGCTTAACACAGGGGCCGGTTGGGCCCCAGCATTTT.

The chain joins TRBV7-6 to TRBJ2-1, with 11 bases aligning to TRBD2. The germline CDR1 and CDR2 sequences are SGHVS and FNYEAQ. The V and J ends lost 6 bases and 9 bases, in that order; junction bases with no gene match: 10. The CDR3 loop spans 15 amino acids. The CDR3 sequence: CASSSISGRAFEQFF. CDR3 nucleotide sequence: TGTGCCAGCAGTTCAATTAGCGGGAGGGCCTTTGAGCAGTTCTTC.

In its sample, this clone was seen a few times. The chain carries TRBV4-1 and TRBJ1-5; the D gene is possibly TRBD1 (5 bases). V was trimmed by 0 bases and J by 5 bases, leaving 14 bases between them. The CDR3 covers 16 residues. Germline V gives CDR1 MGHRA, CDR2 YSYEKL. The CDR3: CASSQEWGTADQPQHF. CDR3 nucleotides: TGCGCCAGCAGCCAAGAATGGGGCACCGCAGATCAGCCCCAGCATTTT.

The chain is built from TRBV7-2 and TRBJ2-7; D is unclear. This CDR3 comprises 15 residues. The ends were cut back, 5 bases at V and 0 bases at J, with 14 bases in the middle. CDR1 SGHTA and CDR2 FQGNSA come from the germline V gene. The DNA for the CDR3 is TGTGCCAGCAGCCTCTCGTTCCCCAGCTCCTACGAGCAGTACTTC. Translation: CASSLSFPSSYEQYF.

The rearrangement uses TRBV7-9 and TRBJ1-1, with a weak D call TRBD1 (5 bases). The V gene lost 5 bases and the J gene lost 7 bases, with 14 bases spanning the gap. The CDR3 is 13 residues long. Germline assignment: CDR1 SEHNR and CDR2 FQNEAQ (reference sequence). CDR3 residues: CASSVRDSGEAFF. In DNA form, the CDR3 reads TGTGCCAGCAGCGTCCGGGACTCAGGTGAAGCTTTCTTT.

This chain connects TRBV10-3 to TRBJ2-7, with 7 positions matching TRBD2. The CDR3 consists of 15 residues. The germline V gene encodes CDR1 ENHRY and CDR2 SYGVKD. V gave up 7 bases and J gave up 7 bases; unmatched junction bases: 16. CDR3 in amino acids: CAINPGPGEGAEQYF. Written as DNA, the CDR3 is TGTGCCATCAACCCGGGACCGGGGGAGGGCGCAGAGCAGTACTTC.

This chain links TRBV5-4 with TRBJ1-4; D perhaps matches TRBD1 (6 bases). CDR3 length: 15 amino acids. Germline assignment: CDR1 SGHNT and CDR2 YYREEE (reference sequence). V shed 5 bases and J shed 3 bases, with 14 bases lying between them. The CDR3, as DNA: TGTGCCAGCAGTTTCGGGGGGGCGGCTAATGAAAAACTGTTTTTT. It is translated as CASSFGGAANEKLFF.

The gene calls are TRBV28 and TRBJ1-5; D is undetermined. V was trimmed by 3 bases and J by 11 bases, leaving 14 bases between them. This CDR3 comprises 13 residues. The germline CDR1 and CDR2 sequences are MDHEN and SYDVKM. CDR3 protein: CASSFRDVRTQHF. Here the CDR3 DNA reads TGTGCCAGCAGTTTCCGAGATGTCAGGACCCAGCATTTT.

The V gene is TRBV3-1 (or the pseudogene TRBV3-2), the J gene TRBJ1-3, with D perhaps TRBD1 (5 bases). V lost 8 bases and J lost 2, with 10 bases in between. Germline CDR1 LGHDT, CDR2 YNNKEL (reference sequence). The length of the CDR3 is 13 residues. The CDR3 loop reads CASLGQAGNTIYF. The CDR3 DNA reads TGTGCCAGCCTGGGGCAGGCTGGAAACACCATATATTTT.

CDR3 DNA sequence: TGTGCCACCAGTCGTTGGGGGGACACCGGGGAGCTGTTTTTT. It codes for CATSRWGDTGELFF. The chain employs TRBV24-1 and TRBJ2-2; D may be TRBD2 (6 bases). V lost 6 bases, J lost 3 bases, and 10 bases lay in between. The CDR3 is 14 residues long. Germline CDR1 is KGHDR and CDR2 is SFDVKD.

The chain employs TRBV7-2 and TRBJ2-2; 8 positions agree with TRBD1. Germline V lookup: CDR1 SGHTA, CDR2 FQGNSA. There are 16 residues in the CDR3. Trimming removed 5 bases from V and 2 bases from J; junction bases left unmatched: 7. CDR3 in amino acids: CASSPGQVLNTGELFF. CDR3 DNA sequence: TGTGCCAGCAGCCCGGGACAGGTACTCAACACCGGGGAGCTGTTTTTT.

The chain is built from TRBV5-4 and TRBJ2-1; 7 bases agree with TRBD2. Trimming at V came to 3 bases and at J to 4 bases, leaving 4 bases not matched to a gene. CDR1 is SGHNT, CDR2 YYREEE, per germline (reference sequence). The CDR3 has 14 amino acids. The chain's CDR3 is CASSSGLEYNEQFF. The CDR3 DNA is TGTGCCAGCAGCTCCGGACTAGAGTACAATGAGCAGTTCTTC.